These 4 T cell receptor beta chains came from one sample sequenced in a study of breast tumors, draining lymph nodes, adjacent tissues. MiXCR was run by TCRdb on the multiplex PCR reads, yielding one entry per CDR3 protein. Altogether about 14,000 distinct CDR3 sequences are present, approximately 60% being singletons, with the ten largest covering approximately 49%. Sequenced input: tumor-adjacent breast tissue. These receptors all stem from a female donor with breast cancer. Some clones in this sample may be carry-over from other donors' samples.

This clonotype was seen repeatedly, ten times or more. One end of the junction fails to match germline, which may point to a read error. This chain uses TRBV6-2 or TRBV6-3 with TRBJ1-2; weak D call: TRBD1 (5 bases). The CDR3 loop spans 14 amino acids. Germline V gene data show CDR1 as MNHEY and CDR2 as SVGEGT. The CDR3 protein is CASSHSTDIEGYTF. In DNA form, the CDR3 reads TGTGCCAGCAGTCACTCAACGGACATCGAGGGCTACACCTTC.

The CDR3 coding sequence is TGCGCCAGCAGGAACAGTAAGGGAGACAATGAGCAGTTCTTC. This encodes CASRNSKGDNEQFF. The chain has TRBV4-1 and TRBJ2-1; a weak D match, TRBD2 (5 bases). Germline V gives CDR1 MGHRA, CDR2 YSYEKL. The germline V and J ends were trimmed by 6 bases and 5 bases, with 14 bases remaining between them. The CDR3 runs to 14 residues.

Only one count was recorded for this clonotype. This rearrangement joins TRBV5-1 to TRBJ1-2; D is possibly TRBD1 (6 bases). This CDR3 is 15 amino acids long. The V gene lost 2 bases and the J gene lost 8 bases, with 19 bases spanning the gap. Germline V gene data show CDR1 as SGHRS and CDR2 as YFSETQ. CDR3 amino acids: CASSLETGVLSGYTF. The DNA of the CDR3 is TGCGCCAGCAGCTTAGAGACAGGCGTCCTTTCCGGCTACACCTTC.

As for this clonotype: A read error is possible here, since a much larger clone lies one base away. V usage is TRBV6-6 and J usage is TRBJ2-7; D is unclear. The germline V and J ends were trimmed by 7 bases and 2 bases, with 18 bases remaining between them. Germline V gene data show CDR1 as MNHNY and CDR2 as SVGAGI (reference sequence). CDR3 length: 15 amino acids. DNA of the CDR3: TGTGCCAGCACCCCAAATCTCAAGGGTACCTACGAGCAGTACTTC. Residues: CASTPNLKGTYEQYF.